This T cell receptor (beta chain) was retrieved from a study of cytomegalovirus exposure and HLA in healthy donors. Whole-study findings and limits: The dataset shows that most TCR sequences were rare, while some public TCRs occurred in many donors. Researchers counted 150 to 200 TCR beta chains as cytomegalovirus-associated. Confirmation in vitro established that a few CMV-associated chains were specific for CMV antigens.

Here immunoSEQ multiplex PCR was the method, and the copy in TCRdb shows in-frame clones only, minus some. The profile covers 100,000 to 150,000 clones, with around 90% appearing a single time and roughly 2% taken by the ten largest. The germline CDR1 and CDR2 sequences are SEHNR and FQNEAQ (reference sequence). This CDR3 spans 13 amino acids. J lost 6 bases, V lost 2 bases, and 2 bases had no gene match. A word on this clone: The antigen is undetermined.

Sequenced input: PBMCs. This rearrangement joins TRBV7-9 to TRBJ2-7; 9 bases are shared with TRBD2. The receptor's source is a woman under 30 in good health and CMV-seronegative. The CDR3 DNA reads as TGTGCCAGCAGCTTAAAAGCGGGAGGCGAGCAGTACTTC. Encoded protein: CASSLKAGGEQYF.